A selection of T cell receptor beta chains follows, all from one sample in a study of cytomegalovirus exposure and HLA in healthy donors. The data were produced by immunoSEQ multiplex PCR, yet TCRdb's version contains in-frame clones alone and is incomplete. Among about 180,000 clones listed, roughly three quarters were seen once. The material sequenced was PBMCs. The receptor set was obtained from a woman between 45 and 60 years old in good health and CMV-seropositive. CDR3s leave out the opening cysteine and the closing phenylalanine or tryptophan. Clone size is shown for a subset of rows, as once, few, many or a class of expanded clone.

J gene: TRBJ2-3
CDR3 length: 13
clone size: -
V gene: TRBV5-6
CDR3 protein: ASSLEGTGADTQY

J gene: TRBJ1-5
CDR3 length: 12
clone size: -
V gene: TRBV18
CDR3 protein: ASSPSQGAQPQH

J gene: TRBJ2-5
CDR3 length: 15
clone size: few
V gene: TRBV7-2
CDR3 protein: ASSGTFSASGQETQY

J gene: TRBJ2-3
CDR3 length: 14
clone size: -
V gene: TRBV10-3
CDR3 protein: AISEPSGSWADTQY

J gene: TRBJ2-1
CDR3 length: 13
clone size: -
V gene: TRBV7-3
CDR3 protein: ASSQKGLAGDGRF

J gene: TRBJ1-6
CDR3 length: 13
clone size: -
V gene: TRBV7-3
CDR3 protein: ASSLTAASNSPLH

J gene: TRBJ2-7
CDR3 length: 11
clone size: once
V gene: TRBV30
CDR3 protein: AWSVLGDGEQY

J gene: TRBJ2-7
CDR3 length: 11
clone size: -
V gene: TRBV5-1
CDR3 protein: ASSWDSSYEQY

J gene: TRBJ2-2
CDR3 length: 11
clone size: -
V gene: TRBV6-6
CDR3 protein: ASSYSMGGGLF

J gene: TRBJ1-5
CDR3 length: 13
clone size: -
V gene: TRBV6-4
CDR3 protein: ASSPQAGVSQPQH

J gene: TRBJ2-3
CDR3 length: 11
clone size: -
V gene: TRBV6-6
CDR3 protein: AVGQGNTDTQY

J gene: TRBJ2-2
CDR3 length: 12
clone size: -
V gene: TRBV19
CDR3 protein: ASTAGPNTGELF

J gene: TRBJ2-2
CDR3 length: 14
clone size: -
V gene: TRBV7-6
CDR3 protein: ASSSLASGTAGELF

J gene: TRBJ1-1
CDR3 length: 13
clone size: -
V gene: TRBV7-8
CDR3 protein: ASRSGDRVNTEAF

J gene: TRBJ2-7
CDR3 length: 12
clone size: -
V gene: TRBV11-2
CDR3 protein: ASSYTGTGDEQY

J gene: TRBJ2-2
CDR3 length: 15
clone size: -
V gene: TRBV5-1
CDR3 protein: ASSELGRGLYTGELF

J gene: TRBJ1-1
CDR3 length: 14
clone size: -
V gene: TRBV18
CDR3 protein: ASSPRQQSMNTEAF

J gene: TRBJ2-7
CDR3 length: 10
clone size: -
V gene: TRBV19
CDR3 protein: ASSTGTYEQY

J gene: TRBJ1-5
CDR3 length: 13
clone size: few
V gene: TRBV7-2
CDR3 protein: ASSPRAGVDQPQH

J gene: TRBJ1-2
CDR3 length: 11
clone size: -
V gene: TRBV6-5
CDR3 protein: ASSLGGGYGYT

J gene: TRBJ1-2
CDR3 length: 12
clone size: -
V gene: TRBV5-1
CDR3 protein: ASSPQGGDYGYT

J gene: TRBJ2-1
CDR3 length: 13
clone size: -
V gene: TRBV27
CDR3 protein: ASSLASGTFNEQF

J gene: TRBJ2-1
CDR3 length: 13
clone size: -
V gene: TRBV13
CDR3 protein: ASSSYRGRDPEQF

J gene: TRBJ2-3
CDR3 length: 11
clone size: -
V gene: TRBV5-1
CDR3 protein: ASSLGEADTQY

J gene: TRBJ2-2
CDR3 length: 14
clone size: -
V gene: TRBV5-1
CDR3 protein: ASSLVDRGNAGELF

J gene: TRBJ2-1
CDR3 length: 11
clone size: -
V gene: TRBV11-1
CDR3 protein: ASSPRGYNEQF

J gene: TRBJ2-5
CDR3 length: 12
clone size: -
V gene: TRBV19
CDR3 protein: ASSIGGGQETQY

J gene: TRBJ2-7
CDR3 length: 12
clone size: -
V gene: TRBV11-3
CDR3 protein: ASSGRGSSYEQY

J gene: TRBJ1-1
CDR3 length: 13
clone size: -
V gene: TRBV5-5
CDR3 protein: ASSPRGSLNTEAF

J gene: TRBJ1-6
CDR3 length: 16
clone size: -
V gene: TRBV4-3
CDR3 protein: ASSRGTGGHSYNSPLH

J gene: TRBJ2-4
CDR3 length: 14
clone size: once
V gene: TRBV6-1
CDR3 protein: ASSAAQGALKNIQY

J gene: TRBJ1-1
CDR3 length: 11
clone size: -
V gene: TRBV7-6
CDR3 protein: ASSFGGNTEAF

J gene: TRBJ1-1
CDR3 length: 11
clone size: -
V gene: TRBV6-5
CDR3 protein: ASSYSRVGWAF

J gene: TRBJ1-3
CDR3 length: 14
clone size: -
V gene: TRBV11-2
CDR3 protein: ASSLVIPQAGNTIY

J gene: TRBJ1-6
CDR3 length: 14
clone size: -
V gene: TRBV13
CDR3 protein: ASSLGTTSRNSPLH

J gene: TRBJ2-2
CDR3 length: 12
clone size: -
V gene: TRBV28
CDR3 protein: ASSLTGGTGELF

J gene: TRBJ1-6
CDR3 length: 14
clone size: few
V gene: TRBV7-8
CDR3 protein: ASSLRTVGNNSPLH

J gene: TRBJ2-7
CDR3 length: 14
clone size: -
V gene: TRBV5-6
CDR3 protein: ASSSRRLAGNYEQY

J gene: TRBJ2-2
CDR3 length: 15
clone size: -
V gene: TRBV6-1
CDR3 protein: ASSGVNRGHVTGELF

J gene: TRBJ2-1
CDR3 length: 14
clone size: -
V gene: TRBV18
CDR3 protein: ASSRTPGLDHNEQF

J gene: TRBJ2-7
CDR3 length: 13
clone size: -
V gene: TRBV6-1
CDR3 protein: ASSPPSGGAYEQY

J gene: TRBJ2-7
CDR3 length: 13
clone size: -
V gene: TRBV5-6
CDR3 protein: ASSPGGGSFYEQY

J gene: TRBJ1-6
CDR3 length: 12
clone size: -
V gene: TRBV11-3
CDR3 protein: ASSPGRVNSPLH

J gene: TRBJ2-1
CDR3 length: 10
clone size: -
V gene: TRBV29-1
CDR3 protein: SVDDRVNEQF

J gene: TRBJ2-7
CDR3 length: 14
clone size: few
V gene: TRBV6-1
CDR3 protein: ASSEAGGHNSYEQY

J gene: TRBJ1-5
CDR3 length: 12
clone size: -
V gene: TRBV4-1
CDR3 protein: ASSVGGANQPQH

J gene: TRBJ2-7
CDR3 length: 15
clone size: -
V gene: TRBV5-5
CDR3 protein: ASSLGTGGLRDYEQY

J gene: TRBJ2-1
CDR3 length: 10
clone size: -
V gene: TRBV2
CDR3 protein: ASSEFRDRQF

J gene: TRBJ1-1
CDR3 length: 12
clone size: -
V gene: TRBV7-9
CDR3 protein: ASSLIGGNTEAF

J gene: TRBJ1-2
CDR3 length: 14
clone size: -
V gene: TRBV28
CDR3 protein: ASSSPRTGGDYGYT

J gene: -
CDR3 length: 14
clone size: -
V gene: TRBV28
CDR3 protein: ASSSPGQTTPYEQY

J gene: TRBJ2-1
CDR3 length: 15
clone size: few
V gene: TRBV4-2
CDR3 protein: ASSQEADSGRYNEQF

J gene: TRBJ1-3
CDR3 length: 15
clone size: -
V gene: TRBV9
CDR3 protein: ASSVETGFSSGNTIY

J gene: TRBJ2-5
CDR3 length: 11
clone size: -
V gene: TRBV7-7
CDR3 protein: ASSPLSQETQY

J gene: TRBJ1-3
CDR3 length: 12
clone size: -
V gene: TRBV19
CDR3 protein: ASSIRGTGNTIY